This is a list of T cell receptor beta chains from one sample in a study of cytomegalovirus exposure and HLA in healthy donors. Sequencing used immunoSEQ multiplex PCR; TCRdb keeps in-frame clones, though not all of them. Here the sample spans just over 200,000 clones, roughly three quarters being singletons. Material for sequencing was PBMCs. All receptors derive from a man aged 45 to 65 in good health and CMV-seronegative. Both conserved end residues are part of each CDR3. Fields, in order: CDR3 length, D gene, clone size, J gene, V gene, CDR3 protein, CDR3 DNA. D genes are given only for firm matches. Rows give clone size only sometimes, using once, few, many, or a class for an expanded clone.

>17|NA|NA|TRBJ1-1|TRBV28
CASSPPAWGPSNTEAFF
TGTGCCAGCAGCCCCCCAGCGTGGGGCCCTTCGAACACTGAAGCTTTCTTT
>15|TRBD2|NA|TRBJ2-3|TRBV30
CAWSRASGIADTQYF
TGTGCCTGGAGTAGAGCTAGCGGGATCGCAGATACGCAGTATTTT
>15|NA|NA|TRBJ2-7|TRBV28
CASSTGNMKSHEQYF
TGTGCCAGTAGTACAGGGAATATGAAGTCCCACGAGCAGTACTTC
>17|TRBD2|few|TRBJ2-1|TRBV5-6
CASSLVTELAGYGEQFF
TGTGCCAGCAGCTTGGTAACAGAACTAGCGGGATACGGTGAGCAGTTCTTC
>12|TRBD1|NA|TRBJ1-1|TRBV28
CASSNRGQGAFF
TGTGCCAGCAGCAATAGGGGGCAGGGAGCTTTCTTT
>14|NA|NA|TRBJ1-5|TRBV9
CASSPQLSKGPQHF
TGTGCCAGCAGCCCCCAGCTTAGCAAAGGGCCCCAGCATTTT
>14|TRBD1|NA|TRBJ1-2|TRBV6-5
CASSKDRGAQGYTF
TGTGCCAGCAGTAAAGACAGGGGCGCACAAGGCTACACCTTC
>13|NA|NA|TRBJ2-5|TRBV2
CASTEIPSGTQYF
TGTGCCAGCACTGAGATACCCAGCGGGACCCAGTACTTC
>15|NA|NA|TRBJ2-1|TRBV19
CASTLRASLNNEQFF
TGTGCCAGTACCCTCAGGGCATCCCTGAACAATGAGCAGTTCTTC
>13|NA|NA|TRBJ1-2|TRBV5-6
CASSLWRGHGYTF
TGTGCCAGCAGCCTATGGAGGGGCCATGGCTACACCTTC
>14|NA|few|TRBJ2-7|TRBV19
CASSIGRGPYEQYF
TGTGCCAGTAGTATAGGTAGGGGCCCCTACGAGCAGTACTTC
>12|NA|NA|TRBJ1-1|TRBV30
CAWSPRHSEAFF
TGTGCCTGGAGTCCCAGACATTCTGAAGCTTTCTTT
>13|TRBD2|NA|TRBJ2-5|TRBV30
CAWELAGGETQYF
TGTGCCTGGGAACTAGCGGGAGGCGAGACCCAGTACTTC
>11|TRBD1|NA|TRBJ2-1|TRBV28
CATEDRGEQFF
TGTGCCACCGAAGACAGGGGTGAGCAGTTCTTC
>16|NA|NA|TRBJ1-1|TRBV9
CASSETAGYMNTEAFF
TGTGCCAGCAGCGAGACAGCTGGGTATATGAACACTGAAGCTTTCTTT
>14|TRBD2|NA|TRBJ2-3|TRBV9
CASSAGLATDTQYF
TGTGCCAGCAGTGCGGGACTAGCAACAGATACGCAGTATTTT
>16|TRBD1|few|TRBJ1-2|TRBV28
CASSLGGTGINYGYTF
TGTGCCAGCAGTTTAGGGGGGACAGGGATTAACTATGGCTACACCTTC
>14|NA|NA|TRBJ2-3|TRBV5-6
CASLQVSSTDTQYF
TGTGCCAGTCTACAGGTATCTAGCACAGATACGCAGTATTTT
>14|TRBD1|NA|TRBJ1-2|TRBV6-5
CASIDRGNNYGYTF
TGTGCCAGCATTGACAGGGGTAACAACTATGGCTACACCTTC
>14|TRBD1|NA|TRBJ1-5|TRBV2
CASNDRVGNQPQHF
TGTGCCAGCAATGACAGGGTTGGCAATCAGCCCCAGCATTTT